The source of this TCR beta chain is a study of control samples from healthy donors and cancer patients. This clone was picked up a small number of times. There are 15 residues in the CDR3. The germline V gene has CDR1 KGHDR and CDR2 SFDVKD. Trimming pared 5 bases from V and 1 base from J, leaving 13 bases between. Produced via immunoSEQ multiplex PCR; TCRdb's table is partial and in-frame only. The data show 60,000 to 80,000 clones, roughly 87% seen once. Sequenced: blood. This rearrangement joins TRBV24-1 to TRBJ2-5, with D possibly TRBD2 on 5 matching bases. The sequence was collected from a woman aged 45-60 years in good health. CDR3 nucleotides: TGTGCCACCAGTGTTACGGGAAACCTCCAAGAGACCCAGTACTTC. The encoded protein is CATSVTGNLQETQYF.